These T cell receptor beta chains were read from a single sample in a study of cytomegalovirus exposure and HLA in healthy donors. Using immunoSEQ multiplex PCR, the repertoire was profiled, and TCRdb retains in-frame clones only, with some absent. The sample lists around 97,000 clones, roughly 79% occurring once. Sequenced input: PBMCs. The receptor source for this set is a man in his forties or fifties in good health and CMV-seropositive. CDR3s include the opening cysteine and the closing phenylalanine or tryptophan. The D gene is left open where the match is weak. Expanded clones are given a class, and other clones once, few, many or no size at all.

J gene: TRBJ2-7
CDR3 length: 15
V gene: TRBV7-8
clone size: NA
D gene: NA
CDR3 protein: CASSFERVSSYEQYF
CDR3 DNA: TGTGCCAGCAGCTTTGAGCGGGTGAGCTCCTACGAGCAGTACTTC

J gene: TRBJ2-3
CDR3 length: 15
V gene: TRBV6-5
clone size: NA
D gene: TRBD2
CDR3 protein: CASSLGLAGTDTQYF
CDR3 DNA: TGTGCCAGCAGTTTAGGACTAGCGGGCACAGATACGCAGTATTTT

J gene: TRBJ1-4
CDR3 length: 15
V gene: TRBV6-1
clone size: NA
D gene: NA
CDR3 protein: CASTVGGATNEKLFF
CDR3 DNA: TGTGCCAGCACGGTTGGCGGGGCAACTAATGAAAAACTGTTTTTT

J gene: TRBJ2-5
CDR3 length: 13
V gene: TRBV5-6
clone size: NA
D gene: NA
CDR3 protein: CASSHPGDQEQYF
CDR3 DNA: TGTGCCAGCAGCCACCCGGGGGATCAGGAGCAGTACTTC

J gene: TRBJ2-2
CDR3 length: 17
V gene: TRBV29-1
clone size: NA
D gene: TRBD2
CDR3 protein: CSVGGLAGGLNTGELFF
CDR3 DNA: TGCAGCGTTGGTGGACTAGCGGGAGGGCTCAACACCGGGGAGCTGTTTTTT

J gene: TRBJ1-1
CDR3 length: 12
V gene: TRBV28
clone size: NA
D gene: TRBD1
CDR3 protein: CASIIPGQGAFF
CDR3 DNA: TGTGCCAGCATTATCCCGGGACAGGGAGCTTTCTTT

J gene: TRBJ1-1
CDR3 length: 15
V gene: TRBV29-1
clone size: NA
D gene: TRBD1
CDR3 protein: CSSEGTGGSNTEAFF
CDR3 DNA: TGCAGCTCCGAGGGGACAGGGGGCTCGAACACTGAAGCTTTCTTT

J gene: TRBJ1-4
CDR3 length: 14
V gene: TRBV7-9
clone size: few
D gene: TRBD1
CDR3 protein: CASSNRGVNEKLFF
CDR3 DNA: TGTGCCAGCAGCAACAGGGGGGTTAATGAAAAACTGTTTTTT

J gene: TRBJ2-1
CDR3 length: 16
V gene: TRBV19
clone size: NA
D gene: TRBD2
CDR3 protein: CASSILAGVGYNEQFF
CDR3 DNA: TGTGCCAGTAGTATATTAGCGGGAGTAGGCTACAATGAGCAGTTCTTC

J gene: TRBJ2-7
CDR3 length: 14
V gene: TRBV19
clone size: NA
D gene: NA
CDR3 protein: CATPKAEWGYEQYF
CDR3 DNA: TGTGCCACCCCCAAAGCGGAGTGGGGCTACGAGCAGTACTTC

J gene: TRBJ2-7
CDR3 length: 16
V gene: TRBV11-2
clone size: NA
D gene: TRBD2
CDR3 protein: CASRSARERATHEQYF
CDR3 DNA: TGTGCCAGCAGGTCGGCGCGGGAGCGGGCCACCCACGAGCAGTACTTC

J gene: TRBJ2-7
CDR3 length: 14
V gene: TRBV28
clone size: NA
D gene: TRBD1
CDR3 protein: CASSTGDRYYEQYF
CDR3 DNA: TGTGCCAGCAGTACCGGGGACAGATACTACGAGCAGTACTTC

J gene: TRBJ2-7
CDR3 length: 14
V gene: TRBV6-5
clone size: NA
D gene: TRBD2
CDR3 protein: CASSKLGGNYEQYF
CDR3 DNA: TGTGCCAGCAGTAAACTGGGGGGGAATTACGAGCAGTACTTC

J gene: TRBJ2-3
CDR3 length: 15
V gene: TRBV6-5
clone size: NA
D gene: NA
CDR3 protein: CASSRGILSPDTQYF
CDR3 DNA: TGTGCCAGCAGCCGCGGGATATTATCTCCAGATACGCAGTATTTT

J gene: TRBJ2-3
CDR3 length: 15
V gene: TRBV7-2
clone size: NA
D gene: TRBD2
CDR3 protein: CASSLGAGVTDTQYF
CDR3 DNA: TGTGCCAGCAGCTTAGGAGCGGGAGTCACAGATACGCAGTATTTT

J gene: TRBJ2-1
CDR3 length: 13
V gene: TRBV10-3
clone size: NA
D gene: TRBD2
CDR3 protein: CATSGRVDNEQFF
CDR3 DNA: TGTGCCACGAGCGGGAGAGTGGACAATGAGCAGTTCTTC

J gene: TRBJ2-7
CDR3 length: 15
V gene: TRBV2
clone size: NA
D gene: NA
CDR3 protein: CASSEGRGSSYEQYF
CDR3 DNA: TGTGCCAGCAGTGAGGGTAGGGGCAGCTCCTACGAGCAGTACTTC

J gene: TRBJ2-7
CDR3 length: 16
V gene: TRBV7-9
clone size: NA
D gene: TRBD2
CDR3 protein: CSSSLAGGLAGREQYF
CDR3 DNA: TGTTCCAGCAGCTTAGCGGGGGGACTAGCGGGACGCGAGCAGTACTTC

J gene: TRBJ1-1
CDR3 length: 14
V gene: TRBV28
clone size: NA
D gene: NA
CDR3 protein: CASRNRTTNTEAFF
CDR3 DNA: TGTGCCAGCAGAAATCGTACAACGAACACTGAAGCTTTCTTT

J gene: TRBJ1-3
CDR3 length: 15
V gene: TRBV2
clone size: once
D gene: NA
CDR3 protein: CASSADSHSGNTIYF
CDR3 DNA: TGTGCCAGCAGCGCGGACAGCCACTCTGGAAACACCATATATTTT

J gene: TRBJ2-1
CDR3 length: 13
V gene: TRBV2
clone size: few
D gene: NA
CDR3 protein: CASKRDLQGEQFF
CDR3 DNA: TGTGCCAGCAAACGAGACCTACAGGGTGAGCAGTTCTTC

J gene: TRBJ2-3
CDR3 length: 16
V gene: TRBV9
clone size: NA
D gene: NA
CDR3 protein: CASSVELRERTDTQYF
CDR3 DNA: TGTGCCAGCAGCGTAGAGTTACGGGAGCGGACAGATACGCAGTATTTT

J gene: TRBJ2-1
CDR3 length: 17
V gene: TRBV7-9
clone size: NA
D gene: TRBD2
CDR3 protein: CASSLHLTSGSYNEQFF
CDR3 DNA: TGTGCCAGCAGCTTACATTTAACTAGCGGGAGTTACAATGAGCAGTTCTTC

J gene: TRBJ1-1
CDR3 length: 12
V gene: TRBV6-1
clone size: NA
D gene: NA
CDR3 protein: CASTNDRSVAFF
CDR3 DNA: TGTGCCAGCACCAACGACAGGTCGGTGGCTTTCTTT

J gene: TRBJ2-1
CDR3 length: 15
V gene: TRBV7-3
clone size: NA
D gene: NA
CDR3 protein: CASSLLAESKDEQFF
CDR3 DNA: TGTGCCAGCAGCTTGCTAGCAGAGTCGAAGGATGAGCAGTTCTTC

J gene: TRBJ2-3
CDR3 length: 17
V gene: TRBV5-1
clone size: NA
D gene: TRBD2
CDR3 protein: CASSPHILAGGPPAQYF
CDR3 DNA: TGCGCCAGCAGCCCACACATACTAGCGGGAGGGCCCCCCGCGCAGTATTTT

J gene: TRBJ1-2
CDR3 length: 16
V gene: TRBV11-2
clone size: NA
D gene: NA
CDR3 protein: CASSLGGGVQSYGYTF
CDR3 DNA: TGTGCCAGCAGCTTAGGGGGAGGGGTACAATCCTATGGCTACACCTTC

J gene: TRBJ1-5
CDR3 length: 15
V gene: TRBV7-8
clone size: NA
D gene: NA
CDR3 protein: CASSLGSRPGEPQHF
CDR3 DNA: TGTGCCAGCAGCTTAGGGAGCAGGCCGGGGGAGCCCCAGCATTTT

J gene: TRBJ2-1
CDR3 length: 15
V gene: TRBV7-2
clone size: NA
D gene: NA
CDR3 protein: CASSPFRSSYNEQFF
CDR3 DNA: TGCGCCAGCAGCCCTTTCCGGAGCTCCTACAATGAGCAGTTCTTC

J gene: TRBJ2-3
CDR3 length: 14
V gene: TRBV7-2
clone size: NA
D gene: NA
CDR3 protein: CASSFPGMGDTQYF
CDR3 DNA: TGTGCCAGCAGCTTTCCCGGGATGGGGGATACGCAGTATTTT

J gene: TRBJ1-4
CDR3 length: 15
V gene: TRBV15
clone size: NA
D gene: NA
CDR3 protein: CATRTEGRANEKLFF
CDR3 DNA: TGTGCCACCAGGACGGAAGGGAGGGCTAATGAAAAACTGTTTTTT

J gene: TRBJ2-7
CDR3 length: 12
V gene: TRBV30
clone size: NA
D gene: NA
CDR3 protein: CAWSVLPYEQYF
CDR3 DNA: TGTGCCTGGAGTGTACTTCCCTACGAGCAGTACTTC

J gene: TRBJ2-3
CDR3 length: 17
V gene: TRBV19
clone size: NA
D gene: TRBD2
CDR3 protein: CASSTPLGGRATDTQYF
CDR3 DNA: TGTGCCAGTAGTACACCTCTGGGCGGGAGGGCCACAGATACGCAGTATTTT

J gene: TRBJ2-1
CDR3 length: 11
V gene: TRBV19
clone size: NA
D gene: NA
CDR3 protein: CATSSYNEQFF
CDR3 DNA: TGTGCCACCTCTTCCTACAATGAGCAGTTCTTC

J gene: TRBJ2-2
CDR3 length: 17
V gene: TRBV19
clone size: NA
D gene: NA
CDR3 protein: CASLKAAQGVYTGELFF
CDR3 DNA: TGTGCCAGTTTGAAAGCCGCACAGGGAGTATACACCGGGGAGCTGTTTTTT

J gene: TRBJ2-5
CDR3 length: 16
V gene: TRBV15
clone size: NA
D gene: NA
CDR3 protein: CATSRPDGSIGETQYF
CDR3 DNA: TGTGCCACCAGCAGACCTGACGGGAGTATAGGGGAGACCCAGTACTTC

J gene: TRBJ2-7
CDR3 length: 14
V gene: TRBV6-5
clone size: NA
D gene: TRBD2
CDR3 protein: CASSRSGSHYEQYF
CDR3 DNA: TGTGCCAGCAGCCGAAGCGGGAGTCACTACGAGCAGTACTTC

J gene: TRBJ1-2
CDR3 length: 14
V gene: TRBV7-9
clone size: NA
D gene: TRBD1
CDR3 protein: CASSPRTGNYGYTF
CDR3 DNA: TGTGCCAGCAGCCCGCGGACAGGGAACTATGGCTACACCTTC

J gene: TRBJ1-2
CDR3 length: 14
V gene: TRBV9
clone size: NA
D gene: NA
CDR3 protein: CASSVGVRNYGYTF
CDR3 DNA: TGTGCCAGCAGCGTAGGTGTCAGGAACTATGGCTACACCTTC

J gene: TRBJ2-1
CDR3 length: 15
V gene: TRBV6-5
clone size: once
D gene: NA
CDR3 protein: CASSYTAGSYNEQFF
CDR3 DNA: TGTGCCAGCAGTTACACGGCGGGTTCCTACAATGAGCAGTTCTTC

J gene: TRBJ1-6
CDR3 length: 15
V gene: TRBV28
clone size: NA
D gene: TRBD1
CDR3 protein: CAIPEGQGSNSPLHF
CDR3 DNA: TGTGCCATCCCGGAGGGACAGGGCAGTAATTCACCCCTCCACTTT

J gene: TRBJ2-7
CDR3 length: 15
V gene: TRBV5-1
clone size: NA
D gene: NA
CDR3 protein: CASSLDTTSYYEQYF
CDR3 DNA: TGCGCCAGCAGCTTGGATACCACAAGTTACTACGAGCAGTACTTC

J gene: TRBJ1-1
CDR3 length: 13
V gene: TRBV5-5
clone size: NA
D gene: NA
CDR3 protein: CASSLIGALEAFF
CDR3 DNA: TGTGCCAGCAGCCTAATAGGAGCCCTTGAAGCTTTCTTT

J gene: TRBJ1-5
CDR3 length: 13
V gene: TRBV7-2
clone size: NA
D gene: TRBD1
CDR3 protein: CASSVRGQQPQHF
CDR3 DNA: TGTGCCAGCAGCGTAAGGGGGCAACAGCCCCAGCATTTT

J gene: TRBJ2-7
CDR3 length: 16
V gene: TRBV9
clone size: once
D gene: NA
CDR3 protein: CASSETNGLGAGEQYF
CDR3 DNA: TGTGCCAGCAGCGAAACCAACGGGCTAGGGGCTGGCGAGCAGTACTTC

J gene: TRBJ2-7
CDR3 length: 15
V gene: TRBV10-3
clone size: NA
D gene: TRBD2
CDR3 protein: CAISGGAGGSYEQYF
CDR3 DNA: TGTGCCATCAGTGGGGGAGCGGGAGGCTCCTACGAGCAGTACTTC

J gene: TRBJ2-3
CDR3 length: 13
V gene: TRBV29-1
clone size: NA
D gene: TRBD2
CDR3 protein: CSVVRESPDTQYF
CDR3 DNA: TGCAGCGTTGTGCGGGAGAGTCCAGATACGCAGTATTTT

J gene: TRBJ1-2
CDR3 length: 12
V gene: TRBV28
clone size: NA
D gene: NA
CDR3 protein: CASSFRGSGYTF
CDR3 DNA: TGTGCCAGCAGTTTCCGAGGGAGTGGCTACACCTTC

J gene: TRBJ2-3
CDR3 length: 16
V gene: TRBV7-9
clone size: few
D gene: NA
CDR3 protein: CASSLTLGGSTDTQYF
CDR3 DNA: TGTGCCAGCAGCCTCACATTGGGAGGTAGCACAGATACGCAGTATTTT

J gene: TRBJ2-7
CDR3 length: 13
V gene: TRBV11-2
clone size: NA
D gene: NA
CDR3 protein: CASSRIGNYEQYF
CDR3 DNA: TGTGCCAGCAGCAGAATCGGGAACTACGAGCAGTACTTC

J gene: TRBJ2-1
CDR3 length: 14
V gene: TRBV5-4
clone size: few
D gene: TRBD1
CDR3 protein: CASSSRQGADEQFF
CDR3 DNA: TGTGCCAGCAGCTCCCGACAGGGGGCGGATGAGCAGTTCTTC

J gene: TRBJ2-7
CDR3 length: 14
V gene: TRBV6-1
clone size: NA
D gene: TRBD1
CDR3 protein: CASSEQDRTYEQYF
CDR3 DNA: TGTGCCAGCAGTGAACAGGACAGGACCTACGAGCAGTACTTC